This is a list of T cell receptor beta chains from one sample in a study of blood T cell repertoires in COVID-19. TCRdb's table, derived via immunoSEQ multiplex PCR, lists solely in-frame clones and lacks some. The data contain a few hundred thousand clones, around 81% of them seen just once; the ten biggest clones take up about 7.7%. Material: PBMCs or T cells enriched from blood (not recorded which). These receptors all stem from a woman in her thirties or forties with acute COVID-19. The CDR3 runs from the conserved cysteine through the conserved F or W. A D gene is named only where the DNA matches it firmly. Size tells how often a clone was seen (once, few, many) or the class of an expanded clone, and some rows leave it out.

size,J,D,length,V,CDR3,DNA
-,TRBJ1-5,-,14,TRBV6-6,CASSKGFSNQPQHF,TGTGCCAGCAGTAAGGGGTTTAGCAATCAGCCCCAGCATTTT
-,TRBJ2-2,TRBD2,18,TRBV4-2,CASSQRDSGRTNTGELFF,TGTGCCAGCAGCCAACGCGATAGCGGGAGGACGAACACCGGGGAGCTGTTTTTT
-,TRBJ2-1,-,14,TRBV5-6,CASRPEAPYNEQFF,TGTGCCAGCAGGCCGGAGGCACCCTACAATGAGCAGTTCTTC
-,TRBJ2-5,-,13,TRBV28,CASSYGRGETQYF,TGTGCCAGCAGTTACGGCAGGGGAGAGACCCAGTACTTC
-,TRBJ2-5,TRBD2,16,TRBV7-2,CASSLLRGRGQETQYF,TGTGCCAGCAGCTTATTGCGCGGGAGAGGTCAAGAGACCCAGTACTTC
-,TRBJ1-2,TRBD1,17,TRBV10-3,CAIRTWTGQQIGYGYTF,TGTGCCATCAGGACTTGGACAGGGCAACAAATTGGCTATGGCTACACCTTC
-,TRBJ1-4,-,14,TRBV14,CASSQIRSNEKLFF,TGTGCCAGCAGCCAGATACGGTCTAATGAAAAACTGTTTTTT
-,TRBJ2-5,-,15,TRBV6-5,CASSRDTFTQETQYF,TGTGCCAGCAGTCGGGACACCTTCACCCAAGAGACCCAGTACTTC
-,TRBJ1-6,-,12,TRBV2,CASSAGNSPLHF,TGTGCCAGCAGTGCAGGGAATTCACCCCTCCACTTT
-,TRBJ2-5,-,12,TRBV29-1,CSVVGTIETQYF,TGCAGCGTTGTGGGGACAATAGAGACCCAGTACTTC
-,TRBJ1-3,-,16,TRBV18,CASSPAQVLGGNTIYF,TGTGCCAGCTCACCTGCGCAGGTCTTGGGCGGAAACACCATATATTTT
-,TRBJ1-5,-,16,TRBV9,CASSRGLLNSNQPQHF,TGTGCCAGCAGCCGTGGACTATTAAATAGCAATCAGCCCCAGCATTTT
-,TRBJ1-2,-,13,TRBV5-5,CASSLSGGQGYTF,TGTGCCAGCAGCTTGTCGGGGGGCCAAGGCTACACCTTC
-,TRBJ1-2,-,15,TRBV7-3,CASSPDRGDNYGYTF,TGTGCCAGCAGCCCCGATCGGGGAGATAACTATGGCTACACCTTC
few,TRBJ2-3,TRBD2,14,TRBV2,CASSEATSGAFPHF,TGTGCCAGCAGTGAAGCGACTAGCGGGGCGTTCCCTCATTTT
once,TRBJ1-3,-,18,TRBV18,CASSPPRLKGESGNTIYF,TGTGCCAGCTCACCACCTAGGTTGAAGGGAGAATCTGGAAACACCATATATTTT
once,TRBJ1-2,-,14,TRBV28,CASSSPGTAGGYTF,TGTGCCAGCAGTTCCCCTGGGACGGCGGGGGGCTACACCTTC
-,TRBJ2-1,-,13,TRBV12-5,CASGLLRSGKQFF,TGTGCTAGTGGTCTCCTGAGGTCCGGGAAGCAGTTCTTC